The text below deals with one TCR beta chain. Sequencing was performed with immunoSEQ multiplex PCR; in TCRdb, only in-frame clones are kept and a portion is missing. The profile covers 45,000 to 50,000 clones, with about 85% appearing a single time and 10% to 12% taken by the ten largest. The sample is drawn from a study of glioma-infiltrating T cells after dendritic cell vaccination. Study in general: Monocyte-derived dendritic cells, cultured 7 to 8 days with IL-4 and GM-CSF, were pulsed with autologous tumor lysate.

The CDR3 runs to 13 residues. Between the trimmed V and J ends, which lost 1 base and 2 bases, there was a span of 5 bases. Germline-derived CDR1 and CDR2 are SEHNR and FQNEAQ (reference sequence). The V and J genes are TRBV7-9 and TRBJ1-2; D uncertain. Here the sequenced sample was blood, taken before dendritic cell vaccination. The clonotype comes from a human donor with glioblastoma. The DNA for the CDR3 is TGTGCCAGCAGCTTAGACACAAACTATGGCTACACCTTC. Translating it yields CASSLDTNYGYTF.